The rows below give T cell receptor beta chains drawn from one sample of a study of blood T cell repertoires in COVID-19. This table comes from immunoSEQ multiplex PCR, and its TCRdb copy is limited to in-frame clones, with some not included. The table has fewer than 110,000 clones, roughly 92% seen once. Sequencing was done on a sample of peripheral blood. The source of these receptors is a man aged 50 to 59 with active COVID-19. The CDR3 runs from the conserved cysteine through the conserved F or W. The order of the fields is clone size, J gene, V gene, D gene, CDR3 protein, CDR3 DNA. The D gene is left open where the match is weak. Some rows have no size entry. The others give once, few or many, or a class for an expanded clone.

>.|TRBJ1-2|TRBV12-3/TRBV12-4|.
CATTFEDYGYTF
TGTGCCACGACGTTCGAGGACTATGGCTACACCTTC
>.|TRBJ2-7|TRBV5-4|TRBD2
CASSLGGLAGVEQYF
TGTGCCAGCAGCTTGGGGGGACTAGCGGGAGTCGAGCAGTACTTC
>.|TRBJ2-3|TRBV10-1|TRBD2
CASSTGLAGTDTQYF
TGCGCCAGCTCCACGGGACTAGCCGGCACAGATACGCAGTATTTT
>.|TRBJ1-6|TRBV5-1|TRBD1
CASSLEQRQGNSPLHF
TGCGCCAGCAGCTTGGAACAAAGACAGGGCAATTCACCCCTCCACTTT
>.|TRBJ2-2|TRBV6-5|TRBD2
CASSYRGGVSAGELFF
TGTGCCAGCAGTTACCGTGGGGGGGTATCCGCCGGGGAGCTGTTTTTT
>.|TRBJ1-2|TRBV12-3/TRBV12-4|.
CASRRDFYGYTF
TGTGCCAGCAGAAGAGACTTCTATGGCTACACCTTC
>.|TRBJ2-7|TRBV6-5|TRBD2
CASSYSMGLAGGEQYF
TGTGCCAGCAGTTACTCGATGGGACTAGCGGGCGGAGAGCAGTACTTC
>.|TRBJ2-7|TRBV5-8|.
CASRSTYEQYF
TGTGCCAGCAGGAGTACCTACGAGCAGTACTTC
>.|TRBJ2-7|TRBV28|.
CASSLTGYSYEQYF
TGTGCCAGCAGCCTTACAGGGTATTCCTACGAGCAGTACTTC
>.|TRBJ2-5|TRBV9|TRBD1
CASSLETGTGGAKTQYF
TGTGCCAGCAGCCTAGAGACCGGGACAGGGGGCGCGAAGACCCAGTACTTC
>.|TRBJ1-1|TRBV10-2|.
CASRGVDTEAFF
TGCGCCAGCAGGGGAGTAGACACTGAAGCTTTCTTT
>.|TRBJ1-5|TRBV21-1|.
CASSSRDRGNQPQHF
TGTGCCAGCAGCAGCCGGGACAGGGGGAATCAGCCCCAGCATTTT
>.|TRBJ1-2|TRBV24-1|.
CATSGDSHSNYGYTF
TGTGCCACCAGTGGTGACAGTCACTCTAACTATGGCTACACCTTC
>once|TRBJ2-1|TRBV29-1|TRBD2
CSVDAGGDNEQFF
TGCAGCGTAGATGCGGGAGGCGACAATGAGCAGTTCTTC
>.|TRBJ2-7|TRBV7-9|TRBD1
CASSLEGGLGEQYF
TGTGCCAGCAGCTTAGAAGGGGGCCTTGGAGAGCAGTACTTC
>.|TRBJ2-6|TRBV19|.
CASSIGGSGANVLTF
TGTGCCAGTAGTATAGGAGGGTCCGGGGCCAACGTCCTGACTTTC
>.|TRBJ2-2|TRBV4-1|.
CASSQDRANTGELFF
TGCGCCAGCAGCCAAGATCGAGCGAACACCGGGGAGCTGTTTTTT
>.|TRBJ2-2|TRBV19|.
CASSIGQGGPTGELFF
TGTGCCAGTAGTATCGGGCAGGGGGGTCCGACCGGGGAGCTGTTTTTT
>.|TRBJ2-1|TRBV28|.
CASVRSGSYNEQFF
TGTGCCAGCGTTAGAAGCGGATCCTACAATGAGCAGTTCTTC
>.|TRBJ2-1|TRBV6-7|.
CASIPRGRGVNEQFF
TGTGCCAGCATCCCACGAGGCAGGGGTGTCAATGAGCAGTTCTTC
>.|TRBJ2-7|TRBV3-1/TRBV3-2|TRBD2
CASSPSSLAGGYEQYF
TGTGCCAGCAGCCCCTCCTCACTAGCGGGAGGCTACGAGCAGTACTTC
>.|TRBJ1-1|TRBV5-3|.
CARSLRLHEAFF
TGTGCCAGAAGCTTGCGACTCCACGAAGCTTTCTTT
>.|TRBJ2-1|TRBV6-1|.
CASSEAGSSYNEQFF
TGTGCCAGCAGTGAGGCGGGGAGCTCCTACAATGAGCAGTTCTTC
>.|TRBJ1-5|TRBV12-3/TRBV12-4|.
CASSFTVPQPQHF
TGTGCCAGCAGTTTTACAGTTCCTCAGCCCCAGCATTTT
>.|TRBJ2-5|TRBV19|TRBD2
CASRPGGRMETQYF
TGTGCCAGCCGCCCGGGGGGGCGAATGGAGACCCAGTACTTC
>.|TRBJ1-2|TRBV7-8|.
CASSLGWYRDHGYTF
TGTGCCAGCAGCTTAGGCTGGTACAGGGACCATGGCTACACCTTC
>few|TRBJ1-1|TRBV28|.
CASSPPGGMNTEAFF
TGTGCCAGCAGTCCCCCCGGGGGGATGAACACTGAAGCTTTCTTT
>.|TRBJ2-7|TRBV5-1|TRBD2
CASSLTSGSYEQYF
TGCGCCAGCAGCTTGACTAGCGGATCCTACGAGCAGTACTTC
>.|TRBJ1-5|TRBV5-1|TRBD1
CASSQDRGGQPQHF
TGCGCCAGCAGCCAGGACAGGGGGGGGCAGCCCCAGCATTTT
>.|TRBJ2-2|TRBV11-3|TRBD1
CASSLTGADTGELFF
TGTGCCAGCAGCTTGACAGGGGCCGACACCGGGGAGCTGTTTTTT
>.|TRBJ2-7|TRBV27|.
CASSSQPQRTDEQYF
TGTGCCAGCAGTTCCCAGCCTCAGCGGACGGACGAGCAGTACTTC
>.|TRBJ1-6|TRBV28|.
CASRLGVLNNSPLHF
TGTGCCAGCAGACTCGGGGTGTTAAATAATTCACCCCTCCACTTT
>.|TRBJ2-1|TRBV4-2|TRBD2
CASTLSGGNEQFF
TGTGCCAGCACCCTGTCGGGAGGGAATGAGCAGTTCTTC